A single sample gave rise to the 7 T cell receptor beta chains below, sequenced in a study of long-term antiretroviral therapy in people with HIV. immunoSEQ v3.0 was run at survey level. Assay used: immunoSEQ multiplex PCR; TCRdb lists only in-frame clones, some missing. The sample lists around 29,000 clones, 70% to 90% occurring once. Material: unsorted PBMCs, obtained 1.1 years after starting antiretroviral therapy. These receptor sequences come from a man younger than 30 with HIV.

The chain uses TRBV30 and TRBJ1-4; 10 bases are shared with TRBD1. Germline V gene lookup returns CDR1 GTSNPN and CDR2 SVGIG (reference sequence). J lost 5 bases, V lost 3 bases, and 12 bases had no gene match. CDR3 length: 17 residues. CDR3 nucleotides: TGTGCCTGGAGCCCAAAGTGGGGACAGGGGTCGAATGAAAAACTGTTTTTT. It is translated as CAWSPKWGQGSNEKLFF.

This chain joins TRBV7-2 and TRBJ1-1; the D gene is possibly TRBD1 (6 bases). The V end was cut by 2 bases, the J end by 2 bases, with 9 bases between. The CDR3 is 14 residues long. The V gene's germline CDR1 is SGHTA and CDR2 FQGNSA. This chain's CDR3 is CASSLSGANTEAFF. The CDR3 DNA sequence: TGTGCCAGCAGCTTATCAGGGGCTAACACTGAAGCTTTCTTT.

The chain recombines TRBV30 with TRBJ2-5; D is ambiguous. Germline CDR1 is GTSNPN and CDR2 is SVGIG (reference sequence). The CDR3 runs 12 residues. V was shortened by 1 base and J by 5 bases, with 8 bases between the two germline ends. CDR3 loop: CAWSDNEETQYF. For the CDR3, the DNA is TGTGCCTGGAGTGACAATGAGGAGACCCAGTACTTC.

The gene calls are TRBV19 and TRBJ1-5; D perhaps matches TRBD1 (6 bases). Per germline, CDR1 LNHDA and CDR2 SQIVND (reference sequence). V was trimmed by 9 bases and J by 3 bases, leaving 18 bases between them. There are 15 residues in the CDR3. The CDR3 is CASSRTRGANQPQHF. The CDR3 DNA reads TGTGCCAGCTCGAGAACCCGGGGGGCCAATCAGCCCCAGCATTTT.

J is TRBJ1-5 and V is TRBV19, with 8 bases matching TRBD1. Germline lookup yields CDR1 LNHDA and CDR2 SQIVND (reference sequence). This CDR3 has 18 amino acids. V trimming: 2 bases; J trimming: 4 bases; junction bases outside the gene matches: 13. This CDR3 is CASSIRGGQGAGNQPQHF. In DNA form, the CDR3 reads TGTGCCAGTAGTATAAGAGGGGGGCAGGGGGCTGGGAATCAGCCCCAGCATTTT. Full variable domain (missing parts from reference TRBV19 and TRBJ1-5): DGGITQSPKYLFRKEGQNVTLSCEQNLNHDAMYWYRQDPGQGLRLIYYSQIVNDFQKGDIAEGYSVSREKKESFPLTVTSAQKNPTAFYLCASSIRGGQGAGNQPQHFGDGTRLSIL.

V gene TRBV7-2 combines with J gene TRBJ1-2; possible D gene TRBD1, 5 bases. The V gene lost 1 base and the J gene lost 6 bases, with 21 bases spanning the gap. CDR1 and CDR2 (germline): SGHTA, FQGNSA. CDR3 length: 17 residues. The CDR3 loop reads CASSLGGNGGRTNGYTF. CDR3 sequence (DNA): TGTGCCAGCAGCTTAGGAGGGAACGGGGGACGGACCAATGGCTACACCTTC.

This chain joins TRBV5-4 and TRBJ1-2, with D possibly matching TRBD1 (6 bases). Trimming shortened V by 0 bases and J by 3 bases, and 15 bases separated the two germline ends. The CDR3 length is 16 residues. Germline V lookup: CDR1 SGHNT, CDR2 YYREEE (reference sequence). CDR3 DNA sequence: TGTGCCAGCAGCTTGGAATCCAGGGGTTGGGACTATGGCTACACCTTC. It yields the protein CASSLESRGWDYGYTF.